The next 30 T cell receptor beta chains were all read from a single sample in a study of shared clonotypes between healthy human individuals. TCRdb keeps only in-frame clones here, not all; method: immunoSEQ multiplex PCR. The data hold about 1,800,000 clones, with less than 95% observed a single time. CD8 cells regarded as naive lacked CD45RO, were positively chosen for CCR7, and omitted terminally differentiated effector memory CD45RA+ cells. Material: naive CD8+ T cells sorted from blood. All receptors derive from a man aged 18-30 years in good health.

The chain links TRBV11-2 to TRBJ2-3; 12 nucleotides align to TRBD2. Trimming at V came to 6 bases and at J to 1 base, leaving 2 bases not matched to a gene. This CDR3 contains 15 residues. The germline V gene has CDR1 SGHAT and CDR2 FQNNGV. CDR3 region: CASSWTSGGTDTQYF. The CDR3 DNA reads TGTGCCAGCAGTTGGACTAGCGGGGGCACAGATACGCAGTATTTT.

The chain combines TRBV27 with TRBJ1-4, with D perhaps matching TRBD1 (5 bases). CDR1 and CDR2 from the germline V gene are MNHEY and SMNVEV (reference sequence). This CDR3 has 17 amino acids. V was cut by 2 bases and J by 2 bases, with 15 bases left in between. CDR3 sequence: CASSLTPLGVTNEKLFF. The CDR3 coding sequence is TGTGCCAGCAGTTTAACCCCCCTGGGGGTTACTAATGAAAAACTGTTTTTT.

V and J are TRBV4-3 and TRBJ2-5; 8 bases align to TRBD2. Germline CDR1 LGHNA, CDR2 YSLEER. The trim removed 4 bases at V and 1 base at J, leaving 8 bases unmatched. The CDR3 consists of 16 residues. In DNA form, the CDR3 reads TGCGCCAGCAGCCGATCGGGACTAGGGGTCCAAGAGACCCAGTACTTC. Amino acid sequence: CASSRSGLGVQETQYF.

The rearrangement joins TRBV5-1 to TRBJ2-5, with D perhaps assigned TRBD1 or TRBD2 (5 bases each). Trimming took 1 base from V and 4 from J, leaving 14 bases between them. The germline gives CDR1 SGHRS, CDR2 YFSETQ. This CDR3 comprises 15 residues. Here the CDR3 DNA reads TGCGCCAGCAGCTTGAGAGGGGTAGTAAGAGAGACCCAGTACTTC. Translating gives CASSLRGVVRETQYF.

This clone was recorded only once. This sequence joins TRBV28 and TRBJ2-5; 8 bases align to TRBD1. In germline, CDR1 is MDHEN, CDR2 SYDVKM. This CDR3 spans 16 amino acids. V lost 6 bases, J lost 3 bases, and 12 bases stayed unmatched. CDR3 coding DNA: TGTGCCAGCAGCCCGTCCGAGGTGGGACAGGAAGAGACCCAGTACTTC. It encodes CASSPSEVGQEETQYF.

The V and J genes are TRBV5-1 and TRBJ2-1; 7 nucleotides agree with TRBD2. This CDR3 region has 17 residues. V trimming: 0 bases; J trimming: 6 bases; junction bases outside the gene matches: 12. The germline CDR1 and CDR2 sequences are SGHRS and YFSETQ. CDR3 in DNA: TGCGCCAGCAGCTTGGGTCCTTCTGGGGGAGGGATCAATGAGCAGTTCTTC. This gives the protein CASSLGPSGGGINEQFF.

The genes are TRBV28 and TRBJ2-6, with no clear D. CDR3 size: 13 residues. CDR1 MDHEN and CDR2 SYDVKM come from the germline V gene. The ends were cut back, 6 bases at V and 0 bases at J, with 3 bases in the middle. CDR3 residues: CASRFSGANVLTF. The CDR3 coding sequence is TGTGCCAGCAGGTTCTCTGGGGCCAACGTCCTGACTTTC.

This sequence joins TRBV6-1 and TRBJ1-5; D uncertain. V lost 3 bases and J 2 bases, leaving 8 bases between the germline ends. This CDR3 comprises 14 residues. Germline V gene lookup returns CDR1 MNHNS and CDR2 SASEGT. The CDR3 DNA reads TGTGCCAGCAGTGAGTTCCGGGGCAATCAGCCCCAGCATTTT. This translates into CASSEFRGNQPQHF.

The chain couples TRBV27 to TRBJ2-7; a weak D match, TRBD1 (5 bases). V lost 8 bases and J lost 3, with 11 bases in between. From germline, CDR1 is MNHEY and CDR2 SMNVEV (reference sequence). CDR3 length: 12 residues. The CDR3 coding sequence is TGTGCCAGCCATGGCAGGGACTACGAGCAGTACTTC. This codes for CASHGRDYEQYF.

This clone was seen just once. The chain couples TRBV18 to TRBJ2-5; D possibly corresponds to TRBD1 (6 bases). The CDR3 has 16 residues. CDR1 is KGHSH and CDR2 is LQKENI in the germline V gene. Trimming cost V 3 bases and J 2 bases, with 16 bases left between them. The DNA for the CDR3 is TGTGCCAGCTCACCGACAGGAGCAGAGATACAAGAGACCCAGTACTTC. Amino acids: CASSPTGAEIQETQYF.

The genes are TRBV30 and TRBJ2-7; D uncertain. Germline CDR1 and CDR2: GTSNPN and SVGIG (reference sequence). This CDR3 spans 13 amino acids. The V end was cut by 4 bases, the J end by 2 bases, with 12 bases between. CDR3 amino acids: CAWTLASTYEQYF. In DNA form, the CDR3 reads TGTGCCTGGACTTTGGCCAGCACCTACGAGCAGTACTTC.

J is TRBJ2-7 and V is TRBV5-3; 9 bases map to TRBD2. TRBV5-3 is marked as an open reading frame, function uncertain. The V and J ends lost 6 bases and 4 bases, in that order; junction bases with no gene match: 8. CDR3 length: 14 amino acids. In DNA, the CDR3 is TGTGCCAGAACGAAGTCGGGACTAGCATACGAGCAGTACTTC. Its protein product is CARTKSGLAYEQYF.

The rearrangement joins TRBV4-2 to TRBJ2-7; TRBD1 matches at 7 bases. The CDR3 contains 14 residues. From germline, CDR1 is LGHNA and CDR2 YNFKEQ. The J segment lost 7 bases and the V segment lost 1 base, leaving 7 bases of the junction unmatched. In DNA form, the CDR3 reads TGTGCCAGCAGCCAAGCCGGGACAGTTGGGGAGCAGTACTTC. This sequence encodes CASSQAGTVGEQYF.

As to this clone: Other DNA sequences in the same sample also yield this CDR3. J is TRBJ2-1 and V is TRBV29-1; 8 bases match TRBD1. Germline trimming cut 3 bases from V and 2 bases from J; bases unmatched to any gene: 3. The CDR3 is made up of 14 amino acids. Per germline, CDR1 SQVTM and CDR2 ANQGSEA. The chain's CDR3 is CSVDEQGAYNEQFF. CDR3 DNA sequence: TGCAGCGTTGATGAACAGGGGGCCTACAATGAGCAGTTCTTC.

The chain is built from TRBV27 and TRBJ2-7; TRBD1 agrees at 8 bases. The CDR3 covers 16 residues. Germline CDR1 MNHEY, CDR2 SMNVEV (reference sequence). Trimming took 5 bases from V and 2 from J; bases not matched to a gene: 11. Here the CDR3 reads CASSPSQGARTYEQYF. CDR3 coding DNA: TGTGCCAGCAGTCCATCTCAGGGGGCAAGAACCTACGAGCAGTACTTC.

The chain carries TRBV29-1 and TRBJ2-7, with D unresolved. The CDR3 spans 11 residues. Germline CDR1 and CDR2: SQVTM and ANQGSEA. Trimming removed 6 bases from V and 0 bases from J, with 6 bases in between. The CDR3 sequence is CSVLGSYEQYF. For the CDR3, the DNA is TGCAGCGTGTTGGGCTCCTACGAGCAGTACTTC.

The chain links TRBV11-2 to TRBJ2-1, with 7 nucleotides matching TRBD2. The trim removed 5 bases at V and 4 bases at J, leaving 17 bases unmatched. In germline, CDR1 is SGHAT, CDR2 FQNNGV. This CDR3 is built from 18 residues. The CDR3 loop reads CASSPPAGESPMYNEQFF. The CDR3 DNA follows: TGTGCCAGCAGCCCTCCCGCGGGAGAGTCCCCAATGTACAATGAGCAGTTCTTC.

The chain combines TRBV6-6 with TRBJ1-1, with TRBD1 matching over 8 bases. The CDR3 consists of 14 residues. Germline V gives CDR1 MNHNY, CDR2 SVGAGI (reference sequence). J gave up 4 bases and V 5 bases, and 6 bases lay outside the gene matches. The CDR3, as DNA: TGTGCCAGCAGTCCCGGGACAGGACGCACTGAAGCTTTCTTT. Protein product: CASSPGTGRTEAFF.

The table lists this clone with a count of one. V and J are TRBV27 and TRBJ1-3; perhaps TRBD1 as D (6 bases). CDR1 is MNHEY, CDR2 SMNVEV, per germline (reference sequence). The CDR3 is made up of 15 amino acids. V shed 6 bases and J shed 0 bases, with 12 bases lying between them. CDR3 region: CASRPTGFSGNTIYF. DNA for the CDR3: TGTGCCAGCAGGCCGACAGGATTCTCTGGAAACACCATATATTTT.

V is TRBV10-3 and J is TRBJ1-5, with 7 bases matching TRBD1. Germline loops: CDR1 ENHRY, CDR2 SYGVKD. V shed 10 bases and J 7 bases; nucleotides not matched to a gene: 13. The CDR3 is 14 residues long. The CDR3 is CATMIGGDRQPQHF. The DNA of the CDR3 is TGTGCCACCATGATTGGGGGGGACAGACAGCCCCAGCATTTT.

The sample holds one count of this clone. CDR3 loop: CSVLSPNYNEQFF. The CDR3 DNA follows: TGCAGCGTTCTTTCCCCCAACTACAATGAGCAGTTCTTC. The chain combines TRBV29-1 with TRBJ2-1; D is uncertain. V was pared by 5 bases and J by 3 bases, with 11 bases between. Germline V gives CDR1 SQVTM, CDR2 ANQGSEA. This CDR3 contains 13 residues.

The chain has TRBV9 and TRBJ2-5; 9 bases match TRBD2. The CDR3 totals 14 residues. Germline V gives CDR1 SGDLS, CDR2 YYNGEE. The trim removed 4 bases at V and 4 bases at J, leaving 5 bases unmatched. Written as DNA, the CDR3 is TGTGCCAGCAGCCCACCAGCGGGGGGAGAGACCCAGTACTTC. Residues: CASSPPAGGETQYF.

This rearrangement joins TRBV7-2 to TRBJ1-1, with TRBD1 matching 8 bases. Germline assignment: CDR1 SGHTA and CDR2 FQGNSA. The ends lost 3 bases at V and 1 base at J; junction bases unmatched: 1. This CDR3 has 14 amino acids. CDR3 sequence: CASSFRGPNTEAFF. CDR3 in DNA: TGTGCCAGCAGCTTCAGGGGGCCGAACACTGAAGCTTTCTTT.

The rearrangement uses TRBV4-3 and TRBJ2-7; 11 nucleotides agree with TRBD2. V shed 1 base and J 1 base; nucleotides not matched to a gene: 9. The CDR3 covers 18 residues. Per the germline V gene, CDR1 is LGHNA and CDR2 is YSLEER. The chain's CDR3 is CASSQGASGRTLSYEQYF. The DNA of the CDR3 is TGCGCCAGCAGCCAAGGGGCTAGCGGGAGGACCCTGTCCTACGAGCAGTACTTC.

The chain links TRBV13 to TRBJ2-7; 7 bases agree with TRBD1. From germline, CDR1 is PRHDT and CDR2 FYEKMQ (reference sequence). V lost 2 bases and J lost 0; bases outside the gene matches: 7. The CDR3 has 16 amino acids. CDR3 nucleotide sequence: TGTGCCAGCAGCTTATGGACAGGCCCCAACTCCTACGAGCAGTACTTC. This translates into CASSLWTGPNSYEQYF. Full variable domain (rest looked up from reference TRBV13 and TRBJ2-7): AAGVIQSPRHLIKEKRETATLKCYPIPRHDTVYWYQQGPGQDPQFLISFYEKMQSDKGSIPDRFSAQQFSDYHSELNMSSLELGDSALYFCASSLWTGPNSYEQYFGPGTRLTVT.

With respect to this clone: Lacking the conserved final phenylalanine or tryptophan, this CDR3 likely reflects a read error. The chain links TRBV7-9 to TRBJ1-1; TRBD1 agrees at 9 bases. The CDR3 runs to 14 residues. CDR1 is SEHNR, CDR2 FQNEAQ, per germline (reference sequence). The ends lost 5 bases at V and 4 bases at J; junction bases unmatched: 5. CDR3 region: CASSPQDRGTEAFL. CDR3 nucleotides: TGTGCCAGCAGCCCGCAGGACAGGGGCACTGAAGCTTTCCTT.

The chain joins TRBV9 to TRBJ2-6, with no clear D. The CDR3 spans 17 residues. V was shortened by 3 bases and J by 0 bases, with 13 bases between the two germline ends. From germline, CDR1 is SGDLS and CDR2 YYNGEE. CDR3 sequence: CASSGDWHDSGANVLTF. As DNA, the CDR3 is TGTGCCAGCAGCGGAGATTGGCACGACTCTGGGGCCAACGTCCTGACTTTC.

The chain joins TRBV28 to TRBJ1-6; TRBD1 might be the D (6 bases). Trimming took off 6 bases at V and 6 bases at J, with 12 bases between the two ends. This CDR3 has 14 residues. The germline V gene has CDR1 MDHEN and CDR2 SYDVKM. CDR3 coding DNA: TGTGCCAGCAGAGCAACAGGGTTTAATTCACCCCTCCACTTT. This sequence encodes CASRATGFNSPLHF.

This clone was detected only a few times. Additional DNA sequences in this sample encode the identical CDR3. The V call is TRBV4-1, the J call TRBJ1-1; D gene unclear. Germline V gene lookup returns CDR1 MGHRA and CDR2 YSYEKL. CDR3 size: 13 residues. The ends were cut back, 1 base at V and 5 bases at J, with 8 bases in the middle. This CDR3 is CASSQVPDTEAFF. CDR3 DNA sequence: TGCGCCAGCAGCCAAGTCCCGGATACTGAAGCTTTCTTT.

As concerns this clone: Distinct nucleotide sequences in the sample also encode this CDR3. The genes are TRBV5-1 and TRBJ2-1; D might be TRBD1 (5 bases). The germline V gene has CDR1 SGHRS and CDR2 YFSETQ. Trimming removed 4 bases from V and 1 base from J, with 9 bases in between. The CDR3 contains 14 residues. The CDR3 here is CASSGTGSYNEQFF. CDR3 in DNA: TGCGCCAGCAGCGGTACAGGATCCTACAATGAGCAGTTCTTC. Looking up the rest from reference TRBV5-1 and TRBJ2-1 gives the full variable domain: KAGVTQTPRYLIKTRGQQVTLSCSPISGHRSVSWYQQTPGQGLQFLFEYFSETQRNKGNFPGRFSGRQFSNSRSEMNVSTLELGDSALYLCASSGTGSYNEQFFGPGTRLTVL.